This T cell receptor beta chain was captured in a study of T cells in women clearing cervical HPV infection. The assay was immunoSEQ multiplex PCR, and TCRdb's table has in-frame clones only and misses some. The sample spans 35,000 to 45,000 clones; the ten largest clones claim 0.95% to 1.5%. The receptor was derived from a woman aged 18-69 years with a cervical HPV16 infection that either progressed to CIN3+ or cleared (not recorded which). Sequenced: blood buffy coat.

The CDR3 reads CASSPQAWQTQYF. Incomplete CDR3 DNA: TGTGCCAGCAGCCCACAGGCCTGGCAGACC. This chain links TRBV7-6 with TRBJ2-5; a weak D match, TRBD1 (5 bases). From the germline J gene comes the end of the CDR3, since the read stops 3 residues before it. The V gene lost 5 bases and the J gene lost 6 bases, with 13 bases spanning the gap. In germline, CDR1 is SGHVS, CDR2 FNYEAQ. The CDR3 is made up of 13 amino acids.